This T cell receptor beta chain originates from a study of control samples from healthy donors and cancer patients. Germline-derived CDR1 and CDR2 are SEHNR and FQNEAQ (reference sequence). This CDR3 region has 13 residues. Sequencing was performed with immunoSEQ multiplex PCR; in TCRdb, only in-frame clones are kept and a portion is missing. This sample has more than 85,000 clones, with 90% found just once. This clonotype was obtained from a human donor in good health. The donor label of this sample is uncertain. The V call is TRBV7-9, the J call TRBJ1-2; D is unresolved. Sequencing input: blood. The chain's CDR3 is CAWQVDQGHGYTF. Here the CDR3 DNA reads TGTGCGTGGCAGGTAGACCAAGGTCATGGCTACACCTTC.